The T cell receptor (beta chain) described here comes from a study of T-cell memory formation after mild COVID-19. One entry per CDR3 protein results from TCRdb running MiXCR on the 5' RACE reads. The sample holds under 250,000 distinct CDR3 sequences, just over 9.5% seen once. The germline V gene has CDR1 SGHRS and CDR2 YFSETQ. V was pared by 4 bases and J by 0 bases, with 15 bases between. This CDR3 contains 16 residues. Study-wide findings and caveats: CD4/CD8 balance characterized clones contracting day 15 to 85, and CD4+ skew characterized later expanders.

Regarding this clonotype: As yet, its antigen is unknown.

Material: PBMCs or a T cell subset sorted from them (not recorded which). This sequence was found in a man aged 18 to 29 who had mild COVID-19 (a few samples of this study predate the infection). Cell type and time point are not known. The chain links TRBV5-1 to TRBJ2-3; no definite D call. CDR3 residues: CASSMGWQPSTDTQYF. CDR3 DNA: TGCGCCAGCAGCATGGGGTGGCAGCCAAGCACAGATACGCAGTATTTT.